Presented here are 23 T cell receptor beta chains from one specimen sequenced in a study of T cell repertoires in cytomegalovirus infection. One entry per CDR3 protein results from TCRdb running MiXCR on the reads. The table includes roughly 280,000 distinct CDR3 sequences, approximately 8.3% detected once. Sequencing was done on a sample of PBMCs. The receptors originated from a human donor in good health (CMV status not recorded). Some clones in this sample may be carry-over from other donors' samples.

In this sample, this clonotype turned up many times. The chain combines TRBV6-2 or TRBV6-3 with TRBJ1-1, with TRBD1 identical over 10 bases. The CDR3 runs to 11 residues. The germline V gene has CDR1 MNHEY and CDR2 SVGEGT. V shed 6 bases, J shed 8 bases, and the junction held 0 bases outside the gene matches. The CDR3 bases are TGTGCCAGCAGGACAGGGGGCGAAGCTTTCTTT. Translated, it gives CASRTGGEAFF.

This clonotype was counted many times. The V and J genes are TRBV6-5 and TRBJ1-1; possibly TRBD1 for D (6 bases). The V end lost 7 bases, the J end lost 3 bases, and 18 bases lay between the germline ends. The CDR3 is 15 residues long. Germline CDR1 is MNHEY and CDR2 is SVGAGI. Written as DNA, the CDR3 is TGTGCCAGCATTGGTCAGGGGAAAGCCTACACTGAAGCTTTCTTT. This translates into CASIGQGKAYTEAFF.

This clonotype was seen more than once but under ten times. The chain employs TRBV28 and TRBJ1-6, with D possibly being TRBD1 (5 bases). The CDR3 covers 14 residues. The germline gives CDR1 MDHEN, CDR2 SYDVKM. V was clipped by 1 base and J by 7 bases, with 8 bases between them. For the CDR3, the DNA is TGTGCCAGCAGTTTATACGGGGGGAATTCACCCCTCCACTTT. Its translation is CASSLYGGNSPLHF.

The chain links TRBV30 to TRBJ2-1; 12 positions agree with TRBD1. V lost 0 bases, J lost 5 bases, and 2 bases stayed unmatched. CDR1 GTSNPN and CDR2 SVGIG come from the germline V gene (reference sequence). The CDR3 consists of 15 residues. Here the CDR3 reads CAWSVGQGADNEQFF. The CDR3 DNA follows: TGTGCCTGGAGTGTGGGACAGGGGGCAGACAATGAGCAGTTCTTC.

This clonotype occurred a few times. The chain recombines TRBV14 with TRBJ2-3; weak D call: TRBD1 (6 bases). V lost 4 bases and J lost 4, with 15 bases in between. The CDR3 spans 15 residues. The germline gives CDR1 SGHDN, CDR2 FVKESK. The CDR3, as DNA: TGTGCCAGCAGCCCCACGGGACATCCTCCAGATACGCAGTATTTT. Its protein product is CASSPTGHPPDTQYF.

This clonotype was counted ten times or more. The chain combines TRBV7-6 with TRBJ2-3, with D uncertain. The CDR3 runs 17 residues. V shed 1 base and J shed 0 bases, with 14 bases lying between them. Germline CDR1 and CDR2: SGHVS and FNYEAQ. The CDR3 sequence: CASSLGRGPASTDTQYF. As DNA, the CDR3 is TGTGCCAGCAGCTTAGGTCGAGGACCAGCGAGCACAGATACGCAGTATTTT.

CDR3 nucleotide sequence: TGCGCCAGCAGCCAAGATCCGACAGGGGCCGCAAACACCATATATTTT. Its protein product is CASSQDPTGAANTIYF. The chain joins TRBV4-1 to TRBJ1-3, with TRBD1 matching over 8 bases. This CDR3 is 16 amino acids long. CDR1 and CDR2 from the germline V gene are MGHRA and YSYEKL. V shed 0 bases, J shed 6 bases, and the junction held 7 bases outside the gene matches.

Many counts were recorded for this clonotype. The chain combines TRBV7-3 with TRBJ2-3; D ambiguous. Germline V lookup: CDR1 SGHTA, CDR2 FQGTGA. The length of the CDR3 is 18 residues. V lost 2 bases and J 0 bases, leaving 18 bases between the germline ends. This chain's CDR3 is CASSLLAAENPSTDTQYF. CDR3 coding DNA: TGTGCCAGCAGCTTACTTGCCGCTGAGAACCCCAGCACAGATACGCAGTATTTT.

The chain carries TRBV19 and TRBJ2-2; TRBD2 matches 10 bases. CDR3 length: 18 residues. Germline V gene lookup returns CDR1 LNHDA and CDR2 SQIVND (reference sequence). V gave up 6 bases and J gave up 4 bases; unmatched junction bases: 14. The CDR3 sequence: CASSLRGLANRPTGELFF. The DNA of the CDR3 is TGTGCCAGTAGCCTTAGGGGACTAGCGAACCGACCCACCGGGGAGCTGTTTTTT.

This clonotype was observed many times. The chain couples TRBV28 to TRBJ2-5, with D unresolved. This CDR3 spans 17 amino acids. Germline V gene data show CDR1 as MDHEN and CDR2 as SYDVKM. V was shortened by 1 base and J by 4 bases, with 19 bases between the two germline ends. The CDR3 region has the DNA TGTGCCAGCAGTTTATCCCGCGATTGGTGGGTGGTAGAGACCCAGTACTTC. Translation: CASSLSRDWWVVETQYF.

This clonotype was counted at least ten times. This chain uses TRBV7-2 with TRBJ1-1, with 7 bases aligning to TRBD1. CDR1 and CDR2 (germline): SGHTA, FQGNSA. The CDR3 contains 14 residues. The ends lost 5 bases at V and 4 bases at J; junction bases unmatched: 7. The CDR3 region is CASSTRGMSTEAFF. The CDR3 nucleotides read TGTGCCAGCAGCACCAGGGGGATGAGCACTGAAGCTTTCTTT.

This clonotype was observed many times. The chain has TRBV7-9 and TRBJ2-3, with D perhaps matching TRBD2 (6 bases). This CDR3 contains 16 residues. CDR1 and CDR2 (germline): SEHNR, FQNEAQ (reference sequence). V was shortened by 7 bases and J by 0 bases, with 17 bases between the two germline ends. The CDR3 loop is CASTASRTTSTDTQYF. The CDR3 nucleotides read TGTGCCAGCACCGCAAGTCGGACTACTAGCACAGATACGCAGTATTTT.

This clonotype has a count of ten or more. The chain has TRBV6-2 or TRBV6-3 and TRBJ1-2, with a possible D match to TRBD1 (6 bases). V lost 0 bases to trimming and J lost 6 bases, with 20 bases between them. The CDR3 extends over 17 amino acids. CDR1 and CDR2 from the germline V gene are MNHEY and SVGEGT. The CDR3 region has the DNA TGTGCCAGCAGTTACTCGACGCTCCGGGGGCTAAGGGATGGCTACACCTTC. This translates into CASSYSTLRGLRDGYTF.

The table lists this clonotype with a few counts. The chain carries TRBV4-3 and TRBJ1-1; possibly TRBD1 for D (6 bases). Germline V gives CDR1 LGHNA, CDR2 YSLEER. The CDR3 runs 14 residues. Trimming pared 0 bases from V and 7 bases from J, leaving 12 bases between. CDR3 region: CASSQEWGRSEAFF. Written as DNA, the CDR3 is TGCGCCAGCAGCCAAGAGTGGGGGCGAAGTGAAGCTTTCTTT.

This clonotype was counted ten times or more. The chain is built from TRBV6-6 and TRBJ1-1; a weak D match, TRBD1 (5 bases). V was cut by 7 bases and J by 7 bases, with 19 bases left in between. Germline lookup yields CDR1 MNHNY and CDR2 SVGAGI (reference sequence). The CDR3 has 14 residues. The CDR3 DNA reads TGTGCCAGCACCCCCTTGGGAAAAAGGGGTGAAGCTTTCTTT. This sequence encodes CASTPLGKRGEAFF.

The rearrangement joins TRBV29-1 to TRBJ2-7, with 7 nucleotides matching TRBD1. V dropped 4 bases and J dropped 4; count of bases not matched to a gene: 10. There are 14 residues in the CDR3. The V gene's germline CDR1 is SQVTM and CDR2 ANQGSEA. The DNA for the CDR3 is TGCAGCGTTGGGCGTCACAGGGGTGGGTACGAGCAGTACTTC. Protein product: CSVGRHRGGYEQYF.

The chain employs TRBV9 and TRBJ2-1, with TRBD2 matching 14 bases. The germline V gene has CDR1 SGDLS and CDR2 YYNGEE. J was trimmed by 8 bases and V by 3 bases; bases with no gene match: 10. The length of the CDR3 is 17 residues. For the CDR3, the DNA is TGTGCCAGCAGCGGGGGGGGACTAGCGGGAGTGGGTGATGAGCAGTTCTTC. It is translated as CASSGGGLAGVGDEQFF. The full variable domain, in which reference TRBV9 and TRBJ2-1 provide the parts outside the CDR3, is DSGVTQTPKHLITATGQRVTLRCSPRSGDLSVYWYQQSLDQGLQFLIQYYNGEERAKGNILERFSAQQFPDLHSELNLSSLELGDSALYFCASSGGGLAGVGDEQFFGPGTRLTVL.

The genes are TRBV5-6 and TRBJ1-1, with D possibly matching TRBD1 (5 bases). Trimming pared 4 bases from V and 8 bases from J, leaving 18 bases between. The CDR3 has 14 residues. Per germline, CDR1 SGHDT and CDR2 YYEEEE. The CDR3 DNA follows: TGTGCCAGCAGCCTAGCTCTTCTGGGGGGGGAAGCTTTCTTT. Its protein product is CASSLALLGGEAFF.

With respect to this clonotype: Being one base from a much bigger clone, this may be a read error. V is TRBV5-1 and J is TRBJ2-7; the D gene is possibly TRBD2 (5 bases). Per germline, CDR1 SGHRS and CDR2 YFSETQ. The CDR3 totals 14 residues. The CDR3 loop is CVSSLDLATYEQYF. The DNA for the CDR3 is TGCGTCAGCAGCTTGGATCTAGCAACCTACGAGCAGTACTTC.

Many counts were recorded for this clonotype. The chain joins TRBV12-3 or TRBV12-4 to TRBJ1-1; the D is unclear. The V and J ends lost 3 bases and 11 bases respectively, with 13 bases between them. This CDR3 spans 12 amino acids. The CDR3 DNA follows: TGTGCCAGCAGTTTCCTCAGGTTTGGGGCTTTCTTT. Residues: CASSFLRFGAFF.

This clonotype has only one observation. The rearrangement uses TRBV18 and TRBJ1-1; D is unclear. V lost 2 bases and J 4 bases, leaving 8 bases between the germline ends. Germline V lookup: CDR1 KGHSH, CDR2 LQKENI. The CDR3 runs 13 residues. The CDR3 region is CASSPSRGTEAFF. The CDR3 DNA follows: TGTGCCAGCTCACCATCCCGGGGCACTGAAGCTTTCTTT.

This clonotype has a count of ten or more. This CDR3 reads CASSLVWEANEKLFF. The CDR3 nucleotides are TGTGCCAGCAGCTTAGTCTGGGAGGCTAATGAAAAACTGTTTTTT. The chain employs TRBV7-2 and TRBJ1-4; D remains unclear. Germline loops: CDR1 SGHTA, CDR2 FQGNSA. The CDR3 runs 15 residues. Trimming took 1 base from V and 3 from J, leaving 9 bases between them.

The CDR3 loop is CASSQGAFEETQYF. The CDR3 DNA reads TGCGCCAGCAGCCAAGGTGCCTTCGAGGAGACCCAGTACTTC. The chain links TRBV4-3 to TRBJ2-5; D is unresolved. Germline assignment: CDR1 LGHNA and CDR2 YSLEER. This CDR3 region has 14 residues. Between the trimmed V and J ends, which lost 1 base and 5 bases, there was a span of 11 bases.